This T cell receptor beta chain came from a study of OX40 agonist ivuxolimab in advanced cancers. Study findings and constraints: CD8+ T cells averaged more expanded clones than CD4+.

This clone counts as medium-sized. Its antigen remains unknown. Measured with immunoSEQ multiplex PCR; TCRdb has only the in-frame clones, and not every one. This sample has 50,000 to 60,000 clones, with 85% to 90% found just once. The CDR3 is 15 residues long. Germline V gives CDR1 LNHDA, CDR2 SQIVND (reference sequence). V was clipped by 4 bases and J by 4 bases, with 16 bases between them. Autoimmune disease history or systemic immunosuppression excluded patients. This sequence originates from an adult with an advanced solid tumor such as melanoma, head and neck, liver or kidney cancer. The sequencing here drew on CD4+ or CD8+ T cells sorted from blood, taken in a trial of the OX40 agonist ivuxolimab. The chain uses TRBV19 and TRBJ1-1, with D possibly matching TRBD1 (6 bases). The chain's CDR3 is CASSNQGGKGTEAFF. The CDR3 nucleotides read TGTGCCAGTAGTAACCAAGGGGGAAAGGGCACTGAAGCTTTCTTT.